These T cell receptor beta chains were read from a single sample in a study of cytomegalovirus exposure and HLA in healthy donors. Profiling relied on immunoSEQ multiplex PCR, and the TCRdb table lists in-frame clones only, not all of them. The repertoire holds 280,000 or so clones, with around 87% as singletons. The specimen was PBMCs. These receptors all come from a woman aged 18-29 years in good health and CMV-seronegative. Each CDR3 is given with its conserved first and last residue. A D gene is named only where the DNA matches it firmly. Expanded clones get a size class; other rows say once, few or many, or leave the size out.

d_gene: -; abundance: -; v_gene: TRBV7-8; j_gene: TRBJ1-2; CDR3aa: CASSLETNYGYTF; CDR3nt: TGTGCCAGCAGCTTAGAGACAAACTATGGCTACACCTTC
d_gene: -; abundance: -; v_gene: TRBV6-5; j_gene: TRBJ1-1; CDR3aa: CASSYSMGGYTEAFF; CDR3nt: TGTGCCAGCAGTTACTCGATGGGAGGGTACACTGAAGCTTTCTTT
d_gene: -; abundance: -; v_gene: TRBV12-2; j_gene: TRBJ2-3; CDR3aa: CASRLGQGRWDTQYF; CDR3nt: TGTGCAAGTCGCCTGGGACAGGGGAGGTGGGATACGCAGTATTTT
d_gene: -; abundance: many; v_gene: TRBV2; j_gene: TRBJ2-1; CDR3aa: CASGRVGGPEQFF; CDR3nt: TGTGCCAGCGGTCGTGTGGGGGGTCCTGAGCAGTTCTTC
d_gene: TRBD1; abundance: -; v_gene: TRBV6-5; j_gene: TRBJ2-7; CDR3aa: CASSKTGDVYEQYF; CDR3nt: TGTGCCAGCAGTAAGACAGGGGACGTTTACGAGCAGTACTTC
d_gene: -; abundance: once; v_gene: TRBV6-1; j_gene: TRBJ1-1; CDR3aa: CASSESPGLTEAFF; CDR3nt: TGTGCCAGCAGTGAATCACCAGGCTTGACTGAAGCTTTCTTT
d_gene: TRBD2; abundance: -; v_gene: TRBV28; j_gene: TRBJ2-3; CDR3aa: CASLKAWTSGRAHTQYF; CDR3nt: TGTGCCAGCCTGAAAGCTTGGACTAGCGGGAGGGCACATACGCAGTATTTT
d_gene: TRBD1; abundance: -; v_gene: TRBV30; j_gene: TRBJ1-2; CDR3aa: CAWSGTGFYGYTF; CDR3nt: TGTGCCTGGTCCGGGACAGGGTTTTATGGCTACACCTTC
d_gene: TRBD2; abundance: -; v_gene: TRBV9; j_gene: TRBJ2-5; CDR3aa: CASSLGLLKETQYF; CDR3nt: TGTGCCAGCAGCCTGGGACTACTTAAAGAGACCCAGTACTTC
d_gene: TRBD1; abundance: -; v_gene: TRBV30; j_gene: TRBJ2-5; CDR3aa: CAWTSAGGETQYF; CDR3nt: TGTGCCTGGACCTCTGCAGGGGGAGAGACCCAGTACTTC
d_gene: -; abundance: -; v_gene: TRBV27; j_gene: TRBJ1-1; CDR3aa: CASSLSRLQRNTEAFF; CDR3nt: TGTGCCAGCAGTTTATCGCGGTTGCAGAGGAACACTGAAGCTTTCTTT
d_gene: -; abundance: once; v_gene: TRBV28; j_gene: TRBJ1-2; CDR3aa: CASINPRGTNYGYTF; CDR3nt: TGTGCCAGCATCAACCCCAGGGGAACTAACTATGGCTACACCTTC
d_gene: -; abundance: -; v_gene: TRBV28; j_gene: TRBJ2-7; CDR3aa: CASSRDRKSSYEQYF; CDR3nt: TGTGCCAGCAGCCGTGACAGAAAAAGCTCCTACGAGCAGTACTTC
d_gene: -; abundance: -; v_gene: TRBV6-6; j_gene: TRBJ2-7; CDR3aa: CASSYGTPGAHEQYF; CDR3nt: TGTGCCAGCAGTTACGGTACGCCAGGGGCGCACGAGCAGTACTTC
d_gene: TRBD2; abundance: -; v_gene: TRBV9; j_gene: TRBJ2-7; CDR3aa: CASSVASGVTLYEQYF; CDR3nt: TGTGCCAGCAGCGTAGCTAGCGGGGTCACCCTCTACGAGCAGTACTTC
d_gene: -; abundance: -; v_gene: TRBV28; j_gene: TRBJ1-3; CDR3aa: CASVSWGVSSGNTIYF; CDR3nt: TGTGCTTCCGTCTCTTGGGGGGTCTCGAGTGGAAACACCATATATTTT
d_gene: TRBD2; abundance: -; v_gene: TRBV7-2; j_gene: TRBJ2-7; CDR3aa: CASSLGTSGRNYEQYF; CDR3nt: TGTGCCAGCAGCTTAGGGACTAGCGGGAGGAACTACGAGCAGTACTTC
d_gene: TRBD2; abundance: -; v_gene: TRBV18; j_gene: TRBJ2-1; CDR3aa: CASSTGGVWADEQFF; CDR3nt: TGTGCCAGCTCAACGGGGGGGGTCTGGGCCGATGAGCAGTTCTTC
d_gene: -; abundance: few; v_gene: TRBV28; j_gene: TRBJ1-2; CDR3aa: CASSPLNYGYTF; CDR3nt: TGTGCCAGCAGTCCACTAAACTATGGCTACACCTTC
d_gene: TRBD2; abundance: -; v_gene: TRBV5-1; j_gene: TRBJ2-7; CDR3aa: CASSSQPTSGRFSEQYF; CDR3nt: TGCGCCAGCAGCTCCCAGCCTACTAGCGGGAGGTTCAGCGAGCAGTACTTC
d_gene: -; abundance: -; v_gene: TRBV7-8; j_gene: TRBJ2-7; CDR3aa: CASSANRGSIYEQYF; CDR3nt: TGTGCCAGCAGCGCCAATAGGGGCTCGATCTACGAGCAGTACTTC
d_gene: TRBD2; abundance: -; v_gene: TRBV5-1; j_gene: TRBJ2-2; CDR3aa: CASSSTSGSLPGELFF; CDR3nt: TGCGCCAGCAGCTCAACTAGCGGGAGTCTTCCCGGGGAGCTGTTTTTT
d_gene: -; abundance: -; v_gene: TRBV28; j_gene: TRBJ2-7; CDR3aa: CASSLSSVYEQYF; CDR3nt: TGTGCCAGCAGTTTAAGTTCGGTCTACGAGCAGTACTTC
d_gene: -; abundance: -; v_gene: TRBV29-1; j_gene: TRBJ2-5; CDR3aa: CSVPVQGFKTQYF; CDR3nt: TGCAGCGTTCCCGTACAGGGTTTCAAGACCCAGTACTTC
d_gene: -; abundance: once; v_gene: TRBV9; j_gene: TRBJ2-5; CDR3aa: CASSVGVQETQYF; CDR3nt: TGTGCCAGCAGCGTAGGAGTTCAAGAGACCCAGTACTTC
d_gene: -; abundance: once; v_gene: TRBV20-1; j_gene: TRBJ2-3; CDR3aa: CSAGGTDTQYF; CDR3nt: TGCAGTGCCGGAGGGACAGATACGCAGTATTTT
d_gene: -; abundance: -; v_gene: TRBV4-3; j_gene: TRBJ1-2; CDR3aa: CASSQEWSTNYGYTF; CDR3nt: TGCGCCAGCAGCCAAGAATGGTCAACAAACTATGGCTACACCTTC
d_gene: -; abundance: -; v_gene: TRBV28; j_gene: TRBJ2-3; CDR3aa: CASSRTNPDTQYF; CDR3nt: TGTGCCAGCAGCCGGACAAACCCAGATACGCAGTATTTT
d_gene: -; abundance: -; v_gene: TRBV28; j_gene: TRBJ2-2; CDR3aa: CASRGQNTGELFF; CDR3nt: TGTGCCAGCAGGGGACAGAACACCGGGGAGCTGTTTTTT
d_gene: -; abundance: -; v_gene: TRBV7-9; j_gene: TRBJ2-5; CDR3aa: CASSRETQYF; CDR3nt: TGTGCCAGCAGCCGGGAGACCCAGTACTTC
d_gene: -; abundance: -; v_gene: TRBV19; j_gene: TRBJ1-2; CDR3aa: CASRNGRFLYGYTF; CDR3nt: TGTGCCAGTAGAAATGGGAGATTTCTCTATGGCTACACCTTC
d_gene: TRBD2; abundance: -; v_gene: TRBV6-4; j_gene: TRBJ2-1; CDR3aa: CASSDSQLAGVKRDEQFF; CDR3nt: TGTGCCAGCAGTGACTCCCAACTAGCGGGAGTTAAAAGAGATGAGCAGTTCTTC